Listed below are T cell receptor beta chains from one sample, sequenced in a study of T cells in Graves' hyperthyroidism and ophthalmopathy. TCRdb re-analysed the multiplex PCR reads in MiXCR, keeping a single row per CDR3 protein. This repertoire shows around 500,000 distinct CDR3 sequences, around a fifth found once; its top ten account for around 50%. Sequencing was performed on blood. These receptors all stem from a woman aged 65 to 85 with Graves' ophthalmopathy. The CDR3 runs from the conserved cysteine through the conserved F or W. D genes are given only for firm matches. Clone size is shown for a subset of rows, as once, few, many or a class of expanded clone.

V	J	D	size	length	CDR3	DNA
TRBV12-3/TRBV12-4	TRBJ1-1	-	many	13	CASSLGQLTEAFF	TGTGCCAGCAGTCTAGGACAGCTCACTGAAGCTTTCTTT
TRBV6-5	TRBJ2-1	-	-	14	CASSYSGLPNEQFF	TGTGCCAGCAGTTACTCCGGGCTCCCCAATGAGCAGTTCTTC
TRBV9	TRBJ2-1	TRBD2	-	18	CASSLISTRLAAYNEQFF	TGTGCCAGCAGCTTAATATCCACCAGACTAGCGGCTTACAATGAGCAGTTCTTC
TRBV6-1	TRBJ1-5	TRBD1	few	16	CASRIQGAGGNQPQHF	TGTGCCAGCAGAATCCAGGGGGCGGGAGGCAATCAGCCCCAGCATTTT
TRBV28	TRBJ2-3	-	many	15	CASSPPGWGTDTQYF	TGTGCCAGCAGTCCCCCCGGATGGGGCACAGATACGCAGTATTTT
TRBV28	TRBJ1-5	-	-	15	CASSPGTMNNQPQHF	TGTGCCAGCAGTCCTGGGACAATGAACAATCAGCCCCAGCATTTT
TRBV18	TRBJ2-7	-	-	13	CASSPPVGNEQYF	TGTGCCAGCTCACCACCTGTAGGAAACGAGCAGTACTTC
TRBV29-1	TRBJ2-7	-	-	12	CSVQEGTYEQYF	TGCAGCGTTCAAGAGGGTACCTACGAGCAGTACTTC
TRBV12-3/TRBV12-4	TRBJ2-7	TRBD1	-	14	CASSGGQGSYEQYF	TGTGCCAGCAGTGGGGGACAGGGAAGCTACGAGCAGTACTTC
TRBV20-1	TRBJ2-3	-	-	17	CSAVPPTGIFDTDTQYF	TGCAGTGCCGTACCTCCCACGGGGATTTTCGACACAGATACGCAGTATTTT
TRBV30	TRBJ1-2	-	-	13	CAWSVAGNYGYTF	TGTGCCTGGAGTGTTGCGGGGAACTATGGCTACACCTTC
TRBV11-2	TRBJ1-1	TRBD1	many	13	CASRRTGGTEAFF	TGTGCCAGCAGACGGACAGGAGGCACTGAAGCTTTCTTT
TRBV15	TRBJ2-5	-	few	13	CATSPRMGETQYF	TGTGCCACCAGCCCTAGGATGGGAGAGACCCAGTACTTC
TRBV7-2	TRBJ2-7	-	many	16	CASSLAERGHSYEQYF	TGTGCCAGCAGCTTAGCGGAGCGCGGACACTCCTACGAGCAGTACTTC
TRBV20-1	TRBJ2-5	-	few	11	CSARRRETQYF	TGCAGTGCTCGGAGAAGAGAGACCCAGTACTTC
TRBV27	TRBJ1-1	-	many	14	CASSLSTRNTEAFF	TGTGCCAGCAGTTTATCGACCAGAAACACTGAAGCTTTCTTT
TRBV20-1	TRBJ2-1	TRBD2	-	15	CSARLAGFRSSEQFF	TGCAGTGCTAGACTAGCGGGATTCCGGTCGAGTGAGCAGTTCTTC
TRBV6-1	TRBJ1-1	-	-	14	CASSRGATNTEAFF	TGTGCCAGTAGTAGAGGGGCGACGAACACTGAAGCTTTCTTT
TRBV30	TRBJ1-3	-	-	13	CAWNSNRGNTIYF	TGTGCCTGGAACTCGAACCGAGGAAACACCATATATTTT
TRBV5-1	TRBJ2-7	-	-	14	CASSFTRSSYEQYF	TGCGCCAGCAGCTTTACTAGGTCTTCCTACGAGCAGTACTTC
TRBV2	TRBJ2-1	TRBD2	few	12	CASTGGRNEQFF	TGTGCCAGCACGGGGGGGAGGAATGAGCAGTTCTTC
TRBV6-1	TRBJ1-6	-	few	17	CASSDFFRGTYNSPLHF	TGTGCCAGCAGTGATTTCTTCAGGGGAACCTATAATTCACCCCTCCACTTT
TRBV5-8	TRBJ2-7	TRBD2	-	14	CASRLGLADYEQYF	TGTGCCAGCAGGTTGGGACTAGCGGACTACGAGCAGTACTTC
TRBV14	TRBJ2-7	-	few	13	CASSQLSSYEQYF	TGTGCCAGCAGCCAGCTGTCCTCCTACGAGCAGTACTTC
TRBV3-1	TRBJ1-2	-	-	14	CASSQAGGHGGYTF	TGTGCCAGCAGCCAAGCTGGGGGTCATGGAGGCTACACCTTC
TRBV20-1	TRBJ1-1	-	many	13	CSASRDTNTEAFF	TGCAGTGCTAGCCGGGACACGAACACTGAAGCTTTCTTT
TRBV18	TRBJ2-2	-	-	14	CASSPPSNTGELFF	TGTGCCAGCTCACCACCATCGAACACCGGGGAGCTGTTTTTT
TRBV12-3/TRBV12-4	TRBJ2-7	-	few	13	CASSLGKVYEQYF	TGTGCCAGCAGTTTGGGTAAGGTCTACGAGCAGTACTTC
TRBV9	TRBJ2-1	-	-	15	CASSVGRQPYNEQFF	TGTGCCAGCAGCGTTGGGCGGCAACCCTACAATGAGCAGTTCTTC